The clone carrying this TCR beta chain was recorded once. Its specificity is unknown. These data belong to a study of OX40 agonist ivuxolimab in advanced cancers. Background on the study: A male proportion of around 86% was recorded, with mean age around 55 years and range roughly 23 to 79. Partial responses occurred in three patients (one hepatocellular carcinoma, two cutaneous melanoma). Overall study results and limits: The expanded peripheral T cells' antigen specificity was not determined.

TCRdb's table, derived via immunoSEQ multiplex PCR, lists solely in-frame clones and lacks some. There are tens of thousands of clones in the sample; 92% occur only once, and 0.45% to 0.6% lies in the top ten. The CDR3 contains 15 residues. The V gene's germline CDR1 is SNHLY and CDR2 FYNNEI. V was pared by 7 bases and J by 4 bases, with 9 bases of the junction left unmatched. Sequences were derived from CD4+ or CD8+ T cells sorted from blood, sampled in a trial of the OX40 agonist ivuxolimab. The source is an adult with an advanced solid tumor such as melanoma, head and neck, liver or kidney cancer. The rearrangement uses TRBV2 and TRBJ1-1, with TRBD1 matching over 10 bases. CDR3 DNA: TGTGCCAGCACCGATCTAGGACAGGGGGTCACTGAAGCTTTCTTT. This codes for CASTDLGQGVTEAFF.